What follows are 5 T cell receptor beta chains derived from one specimen sequenced in a study of response to subunit inactivated influenza vaccine (dated by TCRdb to between 2017 and 2018). Library generation was performed with RT-PCR. Sequencing took place on an Illumina HiSeq 2500. TCRdb passed the public sequencing reads through fastp at Q25 and MiXCR, retaining productive beta sequences. Under each unique CDR3 protein, matching rows form one entry showing the most common genes and DNA. The sample table shows around 490,000 distinct CDR3 sequences, and 7.6% are seen once. The ten largest make up over 10% of the sample. Sequenced here: PBMCs from blood, sampled about 23 months after vaccination. Every receptor here comes from a man aged 45-69 years who received an inactivated influenza vaccine. Donor details come from another sample of the same person, matched by shared clones.

The chain joins TRBV7-9 to TRBJ1-1; D gene ambiguous. Per germline, CDR1 SEHNR and CDR2 FQNEAQ (reference sequence). The CDR3 extends over 17 amino acids. V lost 5 bases and J lost 1, with 20 bases in between. The CDR3 reads CASSAPPRVDGNTEAFF. The CDR3 DNA reads as TGTGCCAGCAGCGCCCCCCCCCGGGTGGATGGGAACACTGAAGCTTTCTTT.

This clonotype was counted many times. The V gene is TRBV12-3 or TRBV12-4, the J gene TRBJ2-7; no definite D call. The CDR3 covers 13 residues. Trimming shortened V by 3 bases and J by 1 base, and 7 bases separated the two germline ends. The CDR3 spells CASSFWDSYEQYF. CDR3 bases: TGTGCCAGCAGTTTCTGGGATTCCTACGAGCAGTACTTC.

The genes are TRBV7-9 and TRBJ2-2; TRBD1 matches 9 bases. Germline V CDR1 and CDR2: SEHNR, FQNEAQ (reference sequence). This CDR3 region has 17 residues. After removal of 1 base from V and 6 bases from J, the junction contained 9 bases not matched to a gene. CDR3 protein: CASSLVQGAPGAGELFF. The CDR3 DNA reads as TGTGCCAGCAGCTTAGTACAGGGGGCGCCGGGAGCCGGGGAGCTGTTTTTT.

The table lists this clonotype with a few counts. The chain employs TRBV3-1 and TRBJ2-5; 7 nucleotides align to TRBD1. The germline CDR1 and CDR2 sequences are LGHDT and YNNKEL (reference sequence). CDR3 length: 15 residues. V lost 0 bases to trimming and J lost 4 bases; unmatched junction nucleotides: 5. The CDR3 DNA reads as TGTGCCAGCAGCCAAGAAATGGACAGGAGAGAGACCCAGTACTTC. Its protein product is CASSQEMDRRETQYF.

There are a few counts of this clonotype. In DNA, the CDR3 is TGTGCCAGCAGCTCCGGGACAGGGGTCCATGAGCAGTTCTTC. It translates to CASSSGTGVHEQFF. J is TRBJ2-1 and V is TRBV11-3, with 10 positions matching TRBD1. In germline, CDR1 is SGHNT, CDR2 YENEEA. This CDR3 contains 14 residues. V trimming: 4 bases; J trimming: 8 bases; junction bases outside the gene matches: 5.